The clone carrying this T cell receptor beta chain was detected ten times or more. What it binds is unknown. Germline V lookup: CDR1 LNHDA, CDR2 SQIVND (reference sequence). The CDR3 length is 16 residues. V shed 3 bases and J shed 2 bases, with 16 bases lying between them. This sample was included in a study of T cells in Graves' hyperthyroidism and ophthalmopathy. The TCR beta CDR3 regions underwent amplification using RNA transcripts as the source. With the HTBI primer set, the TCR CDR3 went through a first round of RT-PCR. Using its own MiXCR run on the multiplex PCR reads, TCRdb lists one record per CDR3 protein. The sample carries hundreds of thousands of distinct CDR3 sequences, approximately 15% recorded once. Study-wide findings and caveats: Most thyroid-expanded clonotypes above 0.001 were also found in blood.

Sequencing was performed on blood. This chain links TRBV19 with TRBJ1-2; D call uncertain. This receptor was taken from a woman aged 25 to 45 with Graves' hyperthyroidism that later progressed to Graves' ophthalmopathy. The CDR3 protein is CASSMDGRVGNYGYTF. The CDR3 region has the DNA TGTGCCAGTAGTATGGATGGCCGAGTGGGGAACTATGGCTACACCTTC.